Following are 11 T cell receptor beta chains from one sample sequenced in a study of T cell responses to AZD1222 COVID-19 vaccine. Here immunoSEQ multiplex PCR was the method, and the copy in TCRdb shows in-frame clones only, minus some. The sample lists under 150,000 clones, 90% occurring once. The sample consisted of peripheral blood, taken on day 0 of AZD1222 vaccination. The receptors were gathered from an adult in good health.

This clone appeared a single time. This chain joins TRBV5-1 and TRBJ1-1; D may be TRBD1 (6 bases). V dropped 0 bases and J dropped 4 bases, with 13 bases sitting between them. The CDR3 runs 15 residues. Germline values: CDR1 SGHRS, CDR2 YFSETQ. In DNA, the CDR3 is TGCGCCAGCAGCTTGGTCACGGGGGCAATCACTGAAGCTTTCTTT. As protein: CASSLVTGAITEAFF.

In this sample, this clone turned up once. This chain connects TRBV19 to TRBJ1-2, with 8 bases fitting TRBD1. Germline V gene sequence: CDR1 LNHDA, CDR2 SQIVND (reference sequence). V trimming: 6 bases; J trimming: 3 bases; junction bases outside the gene matches: 9. This CDR3 has 15 residues. In DNA, the CDR3 is TGTGCCAGTAGGCAAAGAGCAGGGGGCGACTATGGCTACACCTTC. It specifies CASRQRAGGDYGYTF.

This clone was found a few times. The V call is TRBV19, the J call TRBJ2-5, with a weak D call TRBD1 (6 bases). Trimming took 6 bases from V and 2 from J, leaving 10 bases between them. The CDR3 has 13 residues. Per the germline V gene, CDR1 is LNHDA and CDR2 is SQIVND (reference sequence). Written as DNA, the CDR3 is TGTGCCAGTAGAACTGGACAGCAAGAGACCCAGTACTTC. Protein: CASRTGQQETQYF.

This chain links TRBV30 with TRBJ2-7; D gene ambiguous. Per the germline V gene, CDR1 is GTSNPN and CDR2 is SVGIG (reference sequence). This CDR3 spans 11 amino acids. V was pared by 7 bases and J by 0 bases, with 7 bases between. The CDR3 region is CAFQFSYEQYF. Written as DNA, the CDR3 is TGTGCCTTTCAATTCTCCTACGAGCAGTACTTC.

J is TRBJ2-7 and V is TRBV10-1; TRBD1 matches at 10 bases. Germline V gives CDR1 WNHNN, CDR2 SYGVQD (reference sequence). With 4 bases clipped from V and 7 bases from J, the junction kept 7 bases outside the gene matches. The length of the CDR3 is 14 residues. CDR3 DNA sequence: TGCGCCAGCAGTGTTCGGGACAGGGGTGAGGAGCAGTACTTC. Its protein product is CASSVRDRGEEQYF.

The chain has TRBV7-3 and TRBJ2-1; 8 bases are a match to TRBD2. With V trimmed by 5 bases and J by 7 bases, 13 bases remained unmatched. From germline, CDR1 is SGHTA and CDR2 FQGTGA. CDR3 length: 16 residues. The CDR3 DNA reads as TGTGCCAGCAGCCCCCTCCCAGCGGGAGAGATGAATGAGCAGTTCTTC. Translating gives CASSPLPAGEMNEQFF. Combining the CDR3 with reference TRBV7-3 and TRBJ2-1 gives the whole variable domain GAGVSQTPSNKVTEKGKYVELRCDPISGHTALYWYRQSLGQGPEFLIYFQGTGAADDSGLPNDRFFAVRPEGSVSTLKIQRTERGDSAVYLCASSPLPAGEMNEQFFGPGTRLTVL.

The V and J genes are TRBV27 and TRBJ2-2; either TRBD1 or TRBD2 may supply D (5 bases each). V shed 6 bases and J shed 4 bases, with 12 bases lying between them. Germline CDR1 reads MNHEY; CDR2 reads SMNVEV (reference sequence). CDR3 length equals 14 residues. CDR3: CASSRDPLTGELFF. The CDR3 DNA is TGTGCCAGCAGCAGGGACCCGCTCACCGGGGAGCTGTTTTTT.

This chain uses TRBV6-5 with TRBJ1-2; 7 nucleotides agree with TRBD1. This CDR3 has 15 amino acids. CDR1 is MNHEY, CDR2 SVGAGI, per germline. J was trimmed by 3 bases and V by 5 bases; bases with no gene match: 9. CDR3 DNA sequence: TGTGCCAGCAGTCCCCCCACGACAGGGTACTATGGCTACACCTTC. Translating gives CASSPPTTGYYGYTF.

CDR3 DNA: TGTGCCACCAGCAGAGTCAGGGGGGTTCAGCCCCAGCATTTT. Protein product: CATSRVRGVQPQHF. This sequence joins TRBV15 and TRBJ1-5; 7 nucleotides match TRBD1. Trimming removed 1 base from V and 6 bases from J; junction bases left unmatched: 3. This CDR3 has 14 residues. Germline loops: CDR1 LNHNV, CDR2 YYDKDF (reference sequence). The full variable domain, in which reference TRBV15 and TRBJ1-5 provide the parts outside the CDR3, is DAMVIQNPRYQVTQFGKPVTLSCSQTLNHNVMYWYQQKSSQAPKLLFHYYDKDFNNEADTPDNFQSRRPNTSFCFLDIRSPGLGDTAMYLCATSRVRGVQPQHFGDGTRLSIL.

J is TRBJ1-2 and V is TRBV18, with D uncertain. The ends were cut back, 4 bases at V and 7 bases at J, with 7 bases in the middle. CDR3 length: 11 residues. The germline CDR1 and CDR2 sequences are KGHSH and LQKENI. CDR3 in amino acids: CASSQGSGYTF. DNA for the CDR3: TGTGCCAGCTCACAAGGGTCTGGCTACACCTTC.

This sequence joins TRBV11-2 and TRBJ1-1; D remains ambiguous. The CDR3 length is 11 residues. CDR1 SGHAT and CDR2 FQNNGV come from the germline V gene. Between the trimmed V and J ends, which lost 3 bases and 4 bases, there was a span of 3 bases. The DNA for the CDR3 is TGTGCCAGCAGCTTGAGCACTGAAGCTTTCTTT. Its translation is CASSLSTEAFF. Based on the CDR3 plus reference TRBV11-2 and TRBJ1-1, the full variable domain is EAGVAQSPRYKIIEKRQSVAFWCNPISGHATLYWYQQILGQGPKLLIQFQNNGVVDDSQLPKDRFSAERLKGVDSTLKIQPAKLEDSAVYLCASSLSTEAFFGQGTRLTVV.